This TCR beta chain emerged from a study of siplizumab effects on memory and regulatory T cells. Study outcomes and limitations: Siplizumab conditions gave an average of about 62% Treg-derived mappable alloreactive CD4+ clones, versus 25% to 30% for controls. Confirmation that proliferating Tregs from siplizumab cultures had suppressive function was not obtained. Unstimulated subsets contained matches for only a minor fraction of alloreactive clones.

Per-sample assaying covered 95,000 to 100,000 TCR templates. Sequencing used immunoSEQ multiplex PCR; TCRdb keeps in-frame clones, though not all of them. This sample has about 50,000 clones, with over 90% found just once. In the case of this clone: Its antigen is unknown.

CDR1 and CDR2 from the germline V gene are MNHEY and SMNVEV (reference sequence). With 5 bases removed from V and 0 bases from J, the gap between germline ends came to 19 bases. CDR3 length: 17 residues. The J gene is TRBJ1-1, the V gene TRBV27, with D perhaps TRBD1 (6 bases). Sequenced material: CD8+ T cells sorted from blood. The source is a human donor in good health. This CDR3 is CASSNIWTDSVNTEAFF. CDR3 in DNA: TGTGCCAGCAGTAACATATGGACAGATTCAGTGAACACTGAAGCTTTCTTT.